Below are 30 T cell receptor beta chains sequenced from a single sample in a study of blood T cells in healthy people across ages. The second PCR ran roughly 7 to 11 cycles with a sample-barcoded 5' primer and J-beta primers. TCRdb processed the 5' RACE reads anew with MiXCR; each CDR3 protein has one entry. The table records 1.4 million or so distinct CDR3 sequences, 35% to 45% of them present only once. Sequencing input: blood. These TCRs come from a young woman in good health.

The CDR3 protein is CASTLALGGYNEQYF. The CDR3 nucleotides read TGTGCCAGCACCTTAGCTCTAGGGGGGTACAATGAGCAGTACTTC. The chain combines TRBV12-3 or TRBV12-4 with TRBJ2-1, with D possibly called TRBD1 or TRBD2 (6 bases each). The closer fit of TRBJ2-7 to the DNA end suggests the J call may be wrong. The CDR3 is 15 residues long.

The V call is TRBV9, the J call TRBJ2-7, with 7 bases lining up with TRBD2. V dropped 3 bases and J dropped 6; count of bases not matched to a gene: 6. Per germline, CDR1 SGDLS and CDR2 YYNGEE. The CDR3 has 13 amino acids. Written as DNA, the CDR3 is TGTGCCAGCAGCGCCCACGGGGAGGGCGAGCAGTACTTC. Translating gives CASSAHGEGEQYF.

The chain is built from TRBV12-3 or TRBV12-4 and TRBJ1-5, with unresolved D. The CDR3 has 15 residues. The V end was cut by 0 bases, the J end by 4 bases, with 10 bases between. The CDR3 loop is CASSLAVQGNQPQHF. The CDR3 DNA is TGTGCCAGCAGTTTAGCGGTACAAGGAAATCAGCCCCAGCATTTT.

This rearrangement joins TRBV29-1 to TRBJ2-1; tentatively, D is TRBD2 (5 bases). The germline V gene encodes CDR1 SQVTM and CDR2 ANQGSEA. V lost 4 bases and J lost 8, with 18 bases in between. This CDR3 is 14 amino acids long. The CDR3 loop is CSVAGLLSLDEQFF. The CDR3 DNA is TGCAGCGTTGCTGGACTGTTAAGCTTAGATGAGCAGTTCTTC.

This clonotype came up a few times. The rearrangement joins TRBV4-1 to TRBJ2-5; D remains unclear. The CDR3 covers 14 residues. Per germline, CDR1 MGHRA and CDR2 YSYEKL. The V end was cut by 1 base, the J end by 4 bases, with 10 bases between. This CDR3 is CASSQAGGGETQYF. DNA of the CDR3: TGCGCCAGCAGCCAAGCTGGTGGTGGAGAGACCCAGTACTTC.

The chain links TRBV11-2 to TRBJ1-5; TRBD1 agrees at 9 bases. This CDR3 region has 14 residues. CDR1 and CDR2 (germline): SGHAT, FQNNGV. V lost 3 bases, J lost 7 bases, and 4 bases stayed unmatched. The CDR3 protein is CASSFGQGKQPQHF. In DNA, the CDR3 is TGTGCCAGCAGCTTTGGACAGGGGAAGCAGCCCCAGCATTTT.

This clonotype was detected a few times. The V call is TRBV7-2, the J call TRBJ2-3, with TRBD2 matching over 10 bases. Trimming took 3 bases from V and 0 from J; bases not matched to a gene: 9. The CDR3 has 18 residues. Germline V gives CDR1 SGHTA, CDR2 FQGNSA. In DNA, the CDR3 is TGTGCCAGCAGCTTGGGACTAGCGAGATCCCATAGCACAGATACGCAGTATTTT. It yields the protein CASSLGLARSHSTDTQYF. Combining the CDR3 with reference TRBV7-2 and TRBJ2-3 gives the whole variable domain GAGVSQSPSNKVTEKGKDVELRCDPISGHTALYWYRQSLGQGLEFLIYFQGNSAPDKSGLPSDRFSAERTGGSVSTLTIQRTQQEDSAVYLCASSLGLARSHSTDTQYFGPGTRLTVL.

The rearrangement links TRBV10-3 to TRBJ1-1; D not resolved. The CDR3 runs to 13 residues. The germline V and J ends were trimmed by 6 bases and 0 bases, with 8 bases remaining between them. Looked up from germline, CDR1 is ENHRY and CDR2 is SYGVKD. CDR3 sequence reads: CAIRGALNTEAFF. The CDR3, as DNA: TGTGCCATCAGGGGAGCCTTGAACACTGAAGCTTTCTTT.

The V and J genes are TRBV7-2 and TRBJ1-6; the match to TRBD1 covers 11 bases. The CDR3 totals 18 residues. Germline loops: CDR1 SGHTA, CDR2 FQGNSA. With 4 bases clipped from V and 2 bases from J, the junction kept 7 bases outside the gene matches. The CDR3 spells CASSSPGQGVPYNSPLHF. CDR3 nucleotide sequence: TGTGCCAGCAGCTCACCGGGACAGGGGGTCCCCTATAATTCACCCCTCCACTTT.

This clonotype turned up a few times. In DNA, the CDR3 is TGTGCCAGCAGTTTAATGGGGGGTTATCAGCCCCAGCATTTT. Its protein product is CASSLMGGYQPQHF. This rearrangement joins TRBV28 to TRBJ1-5; TRBD1 might be the D (5 bases). The CDR3 totals 14 residues. Germline values: CDR1 MDHEN, CDR2 SYDVKM. Trimming pared 2 bases from V and 5 bases from J, leaving 10 bases between.

This clonotype was counted a few times. V is TRBV29-1 and J is TRBJ2-2; D unclear. Germline V gene lookup returns CDR1 SQVTM and CDR2 ANQGSEA. The CDR3 covers 12 residues. V shed 5 bases and J shed 0 bases, with 4 bases lying between them. CDR3 nucleotides: TGCAGCGTTCTACCGAACACCGGGGAGCTGTTTTTT. Translation: CSVLPNTGELFF.

The V gene is TRBV20-1, the J gene TRBJ2-7; D call uncertain. V lost 5 bases to trimming and J lost 7 bases, with 18 bases between them. The CDR3 runs 13 residues. CDR1 is DFQATT, CDR2 SNEGSKA, per germline (reference sequence). The CDR3 sequence: CSAPARVYNEQYF. CDR3 coding DNA: TGCAGTGCTCCCGCTAGGGTCTACAATGAGCAGTACTTC.

V usage is TRBV29-1 and J usage is TRBJ2-7; TRBD2 might be the D (5 bases). The CDR3 covers 12 residues. CDR1 and CDR2 (germline): SQVTM, ANQGSEA. Trimming cost V 3 bases and J 3 bases, with 9 bases left between them. The CDR3 DNA reads TGCAGCGTTGACACTGGGAGCTACGAGCAGTACTTC. Translating gives CSVDTGSYEQYF.

The chain carries TRBV20-1 and TRBJ1-6; 11 positions agree with TRBD1. The CDR3 totals 16 residues. CDR1 and CDR2 from the germline V gene are DFQATT and SNEGSKA (reference sequence). V was clipped by 5 bases and J by 5 bases; unmatched bases: 8. The chain's CDR3 is CSAGGTGGRDNSPLHF. CDR3 DNA sequence: TGCAGTGCTGGAGGGACAGGGGGAAGAGATAATTCACCCCTCCACTTT.

The chain uses TRBV5-5 and TRBJ2-1; TRBD1 matches at 8 bases. The germline gives CDR1 SGHKS, CDR2 YYEKEE (reference sequence). There are 14 residues in the CDR3. V was clipped by 4 bases and J by 8 bases; unmatched bases: 8. The CDR3 loop is CASSPWTGYHEQFF. The CDR3 coding sequence is TGTGCCAGCAGCCCTTGGACAGGGTACCATGAGCAGTTCTTC.

This clonotype has more than one count but fewer than ten. The genes are TRBV28 and TRBJ1-6; 9 bases align to TRBD1. There are 16 residues in the CDR3. The germline CDR1 and CDR2 sequences are MDHEN and SYDVKM. J gave up 5 bases and V 4 bases, and 6 bases lay outside the gene matches. Here the CDR3 reads CASSSTGTGNNSPLHF. The CDR3 nucleotides are TGTGCCAGCAGTTCCACCGGGACAGGGAATAATTCACCCCTCCACTTT.

This chain links TRBV6-2 or TRBV6-3 with TRBJ2-1; no reliable D call. Trimming left V 0 bases short and J 2 bases short, with 14 bases between. Germline V gives CDR1 MNHEY, CDR2 SVGEGT. The length of the CDR3 is 17 residues. In DNA form, the CDR3 reads TGTGCCAGCAGTTACTCGGCGGAATCAGGCCCCTACAATGAGCAGTTCTTC. Encoded protein: CASSYSAESGPYNEQFF.

The chain couples TRBV12-3 or TRBV12-4 to TRBJ1-4; D is uncertain. V was pared by 0 bases and J by 7 bases, with 6 bases between. The CDR3 extends over 13 amino acids. Here the CDR3 DNA reads TGTGCCAGCAGTTTAGCAGTAGTTGAAAAACTGTTTTTT. Translation gives CASSLAVVEKLFF.

There are many counts of this clonotype. The chain couples TRBV7-2 to TRBJ1-2, with D unresolved. Trimming shortened V by 6 bases and J by 1 base, and 6 bases separated the two germline ends. The CDR3 loop spans 12 amino acids. CDR1 is SGHTA, CDR2 FQGNSA, per germline. For the CDR3, the DNA is TGTGCCAGCAGTTTCGTTAACTATGGCTACACCTTC. Its translation: CASSFVNYGYTF.

The chain combines TRBV6-6 with TRBJ1-1, with D possibly matching TRBD1 (5 bases). Germline V gene data show CDR1 as MNHNY and CDR2 as SVGAGI (reference sequence). The CDR3 spans 16 residues. The V end was cut by 2 bases, the J end by 0 bases, with 13 bases between. The CDR3 loop reads CASSYGQGVMNTEAFF. CDR3 in DNA: TGTGCCAGCAGTTACGGGCAGGGCGTCATGAACACTGAAGCTTTCTTT.

J is TRBJ2-7 and V is TRBV7-2; 14 nucleotides align to TRBD2. Germline V gene sequence: CDR1 SGHTA, CDR2 FQGNSA. The length of the CDR3 is 16 residues. V lost 4 bases, J lost 7 bases, and 9 bases stayed unmatched. Written as DNA, the CDR3 is TGTGCCAGCAGCTCGGGACTAGCGGGAGCGGCTGCGGAGCAGTACTTC. It is translated as CASSSGLAGAAAEQYF.

The gene calls are TRBV4-3 and TRBJ2-3, with D possibly TRBD2 on 6 matching bases. This CDR3 spans 17 amino acids. Trimming left V 0 bases short and J 2 bases short, with 15 bases between. CDR1 is LGHNA, CDR2 YSLEER, per germline. Written as DNA, the CDR3 is TGCGCCAGCAGCCAAGATGAAAGCAGCGGGCTCACAGATACGCAGTATTTT. Amino acid sequence: CASSQDESSGLTDTQYF.

This clonotype was detected once. This sequence joins TRBV7-9 and TRBJ2-3; possibly TRBD1 or TRBD2 for D (5 bases each). Germline V CDR1 and CDR2: SEHNR, FQNEAQ (reference sequence). V shed 5 bases and J shed 11 bases, with 23 bases lying between them. The CDR3 is made up of 15 amino acids. The CDR3 region has the DNA TGTGCCAGCAGCACCCGGGACGCCACAAGTCAAAGGCAGTATTTT. Translating it yields CASSTRDATSQRQYF.

The rearrangement uses TRBV12-3 or TRBV12-4 and TRBJ1-5; maybe TRBD1 (5 bases). V lost 6 bases and J 3 bases, leaving 12 bases between the germline ends. CDR3 length equals 14 residues. CDR3 nucleotide sequence: TGTGCCAGCAGCGGGGACGGGTTCAATCAGCCCCAGCATTTT. It encodes CASSGDGFNQPQHF.

The rearrangement joins TRBV6-5 to TRBJ2-1, with TRBD1 as a possible D gene (6 bases). The germline V gene has CDR1 MNHEY and CDR2 SVGAGI. The V end was cut by 8 bases, the J end by 3 bases, with 14 bases between. The CDR3 length is 14 residues. The CDR3, as DNA: TGTGCCAGCCGTCGGACAGCCAACTACAATGAGCAGTTCTTC. Encoded protein: CASRRTANYNEQFF.

The chain combines TRBV14 with TRBJ2-5, with 7 bases matching TRBD1. V lost 4 bases and J lost 1; bases outside the gene matches: 9. The CDR3 has 16 amino acids. Germline values: CDR1 SGHDN, CDR2 FVKESK. The CDR3 here is CASSRITGAPQETQYF. In DNA form, the CDR3 reads TGTGCCAGCAGCCGGATCACAGGGGCCCCCCAAGAGACCCAGTACTTC.

J is TRBJ2-1 and V is TRBV5-1; 11 bases are a match to TRBD2. Germline V lookup: CDR1 SGHRS, CDR2 YFSETQ. This CDR3 is built from 17 residues. Losses at the gene ends were 0 bases for V and 4 bases for J; bases not matched to a gene: 6. The CDR3 nucleotides read TGCGCCAGCAGCTTGGTTACTAGCGGGAGTGGGTACAATGAGCAGTTCTTC. Translated: CASSLVTSGSGYNEQFF.

The rearrangement uses TRBV7-8 and TRBJ2-3, with 7 bases fitting TRBD2. The CDR3 is 15 amino acids. Germline trimming cut 4 bases from V and 4 bases from J; bases unmatched to any gene: 8. CDR1 SGHVS and CDR2 FQNEAQ come from the germline V gene. The DNA for the CDR3 is TGTGCCAGCAGCTCCCGGGACTACTCCGCAGATACGCAGTATTTT. It encodes CASSSRDYSADTQYF.

This clonotype was counted only a few times. The J gene is TRBJ2-7, the V gene TRBV6-5; D unclear. Trimming took 0 bases from V and 6 from J, leaving 15 bases between them. The CDR3 runs 15 residues. Germline loops: CDR1 MNHEY, CDR2 SVGAGI. CDR3 loop: CASSYSNTKIGEQYF. Written as DNA, the CDR3 is TGTGCCAGCAGTTACTCGAACACGAAGATCGGCGAGCAGTACTTC.

The sample holds many counts of this clonotype. V is TRBV6-5 and J is TRBJ1-1; 7 bases align to TRBD1. The CDR3 sequence is 13 residues long. CDR1 is MNHEY, CDR2 SVGAGI, per germline. Trimming took 5 bases from V and 8 from J; bases not matched to a gene: 8. CDR3 amino acids: CASSLRQGGEAFF. Written as DNA, the CDR3 is TGTGCCAGCAGTCTGCGACAGGGAGGCGAAGCTTTCTTT.